These T cell receptor beta chains were read from a single sample in a study of identical twins. TCRdb re-derived calls from the 5' RACE reads in MiXCR, one entry per CDR3 protein. In the table there are hundreds of thousands of distinct CDR3 sequences, roughly an eighth of which are singletons. These same records also appear under a second study, on yellow fever vaccine responses in identical twins.

The sample comprised PBMCs. Source of these receptors: a woman aged 18-29 years in good health. The conserved cysteine and the conserved F or W are not part of the CDR3 here. Rows may omit the clone size; those that give it use once, few, many or a size class.

v_gene | abundance | CDR3aa
TRBV7-6 | once | ASSLMDQGYEQY
TRBV6-1 | few | ASSEVGAGANVLT
TRBV20-1 | few | SARVREGFGFGQY
TRBV6-5 | NA | ASSHQDGGSNQPQH
TRBV6-1 | NA | ASNPSGLQETQY
TRBV12-3/TRBV12-4 | few | ASGAGGILYNEQF
TRBV27 | NA | ASSSPLAGANEQF
TRBV10-3 | NA | AISDLRGPGGTSRQETQY
TRBV15 | NA | ATSSLGTSGSYAETQY
TRBV12-3/TRBV12-4 | few | ASGDTDRYNEQF
TRBV5-6 | few | ASSFHWPPRWPYTDTQY
TRBV20-1 | few | SASSPGKVYNEQF
TRBV12-3/TRBV12-4 | many | ASSPTPGSSETQY
TRBV29-1 | NA | SVEIGLGLESI
TRBV21-1 | NA | ASSGWDRVGNSPLH
TRBV12-3/TRBV12-4 | few | ASSSLRDRGRYEQF
TRBV29-1 | few | SVQQEPGQGSYEQY
TRBV10-2 | NA | ASSGGAVDEQF
TRBV19 | few | ASSMGGGLTYEQY
TRBV5-5 | few | ASSSDPGTQETQY
TRBV5-1 | medium-sized | ASSSEYQETQY
TRBV20-1 | few | SARDQQTEAF
TRBV15 | few | ATSTLPSTDTQY
TRBV11-2 | NA | ASSLGRGRSLVDNEQF
TRBV10-2 | many | ASKEGTEAF
TRBV14 | few | ASSQGRGAGNTIY
TRBV28 | NA | ASSSLLAGYNEQF
TRBV18 | NA | ASSIVGTEQF
TRBV12-3/TRBV12-4 | NA | ASSFGSWREGGEQF
TRBV20-1 | NA | SALRDLETQY
TRBV27 | NA | ASIPPGQNFNTEAF
TRBV15 | many | ATSGAEGRDTQY
TRBV7-9 | few | ASRTDRGREAF
TRBV27 | few | ASSLSGRGGPETQY
TRBV10-2 | NA | ASSLRQGRHTEAF
TRBV20-1 | NA | SAPGQGNTIY
TRBV7-9 | few | ASSMPGPTDTQY
TRBV3-1 | many | ASSEGLQANYGYT
TRBV11-2 | few | ASSQAWHEQF
TRBV20-1 | few | SARGRYTSGVQETQY
TRBV11-2 | NA | ASSFGSGTTDTQY
TRBV2 | few | ASRAQAPNSPLH
TRBV2 | many | AISDSANTGELF
TRBV11-2 | few | ASSSYTTGANVLT
TRBV24-1 | NA | ATSDQEGDDEQY
TRBV7-9 | NA | ASSLEWEGADGYT
TRBV7-2 | few | ASSWAGTSANYGYT
TRBV4-1 | NA | ASSLRLMGQGIQY
TRBV5-1 | NA | ASSLSGGAPRGETQY
TRBV12-3/TRBV12-4 | many | ASSLRGYEQY
TRBV9 | NA | ASSPEPGARETQY
TRBV29-1 | few | SPIAGPRDEQF
TRBV12-3/TRBV12-4 | NA | ASSLEGSGGRGTQY
TRBV5-1 | few | ASSLNTQAGGEQF